This T cell receptor beta chain was captured by sequencing in a study of T cells after yellow fever vaccination. There are 15 residues in the CDR3. Germline CDR1 reads MDHEN; CDR2 reads SYDVKM. V lost 4 bases and J lost 8, with 18 bases in between. MiXCR, run by TCRdb on the 5' RACE reads, gives a single entry per CDR3 protein. Among about 550,000 distinct CDR3 sequences listed, 15% to 20% were seen once. Sequencing was performed on PBMCs, taken 15 days after the yellow fever booster vaccination. The J gene is TRBJ1-3, the V gene TRBV28, with TRBD1 as a possible D gene (5 bases). This receptor was identified in a man under 40 who received the YFV17D yellow fever vaccine. The CDR3 protein is CASSSLNRGVDTIYF. CDR3 nucleotide sequence: TGTGCCAGCAGTTCCCTCAACAGAGGGGTGGACACCATATATTTT.